The source of this T cell receptor beta chain is a study of technical replicates of blood from four donors. Produced via immunoSEQ multiplex PCR; TCRdb's table is partial and in-frame only. Of under 85,000 clones in the sample, 85% to 95% were seen once. Per the germline V gene, CDR1 is LNHDA and CDR2 is SQIVND (reference sequence). J was trimmed by 3 bases and V by 5 bases; bases with no gene match: 4. This CDR3 has 14 residues. This TCR derives from a human donor in good health. The specimen was T cells isolated from PBMCs. V gene TRBV19 combines with J gene TRBJ2-7; 10 bases are shared with TRBD1. CDR3 in amino acids: CASSPGTGVYEQYF. The CDR3 nucleotides are TGTGCCAGTAGTCCTGGGACAGGGGTCTACGAGCAGTACTTC.